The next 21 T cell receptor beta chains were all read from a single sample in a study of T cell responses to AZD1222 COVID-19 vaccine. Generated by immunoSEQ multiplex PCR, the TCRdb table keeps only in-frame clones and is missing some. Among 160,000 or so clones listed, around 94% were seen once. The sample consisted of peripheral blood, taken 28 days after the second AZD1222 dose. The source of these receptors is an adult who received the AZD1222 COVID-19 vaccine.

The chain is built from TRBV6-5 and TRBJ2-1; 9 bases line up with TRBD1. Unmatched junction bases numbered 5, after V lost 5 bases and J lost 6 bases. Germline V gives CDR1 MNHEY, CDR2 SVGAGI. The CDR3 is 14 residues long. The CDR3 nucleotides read TGTGCCAGCAGTCCCGGGACAGGGTTCAATGAGCAGTTCTTC. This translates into CASSPGTGFNEQFF.

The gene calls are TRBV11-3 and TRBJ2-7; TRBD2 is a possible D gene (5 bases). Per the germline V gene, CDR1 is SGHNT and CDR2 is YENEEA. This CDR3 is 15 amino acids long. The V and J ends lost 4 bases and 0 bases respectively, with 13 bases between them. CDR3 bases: TGTGCCAGCAGCTCATCACCGGGAAGCTCCTACGAGCAGTACTTC. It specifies CASSSSPGSSYEQYF.

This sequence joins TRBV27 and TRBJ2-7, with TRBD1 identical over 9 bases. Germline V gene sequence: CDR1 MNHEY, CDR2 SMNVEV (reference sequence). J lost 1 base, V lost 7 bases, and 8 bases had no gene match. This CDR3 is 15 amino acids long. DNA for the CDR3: TGTGCCAGCACCGGGACCGGGACAGGGTCCTACGAGCAGTACTTC. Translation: CASTGTGTGSYEQYF.

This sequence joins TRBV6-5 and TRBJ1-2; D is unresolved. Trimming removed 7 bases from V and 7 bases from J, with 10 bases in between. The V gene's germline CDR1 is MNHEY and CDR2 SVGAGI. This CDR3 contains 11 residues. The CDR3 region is CASNQWVGYTF. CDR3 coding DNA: TGTGCCAGCAATCAGTGGGTTGGCTACACCTTC.

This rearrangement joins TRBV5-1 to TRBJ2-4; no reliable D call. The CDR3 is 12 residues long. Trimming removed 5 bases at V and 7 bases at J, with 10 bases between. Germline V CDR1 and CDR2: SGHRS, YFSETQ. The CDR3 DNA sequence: TGCGCCAGCAGGGGGTTGTGGAACATTCAGTACTTC. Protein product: CASRGLWNIQYF.

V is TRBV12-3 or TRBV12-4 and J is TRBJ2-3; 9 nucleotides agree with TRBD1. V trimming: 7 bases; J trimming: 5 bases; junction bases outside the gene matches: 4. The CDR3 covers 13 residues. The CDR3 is CASTRTGVDTQYF. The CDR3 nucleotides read TGTGCCAGCACCCGGACAGGGGTAGATACGCAGTATTTT.

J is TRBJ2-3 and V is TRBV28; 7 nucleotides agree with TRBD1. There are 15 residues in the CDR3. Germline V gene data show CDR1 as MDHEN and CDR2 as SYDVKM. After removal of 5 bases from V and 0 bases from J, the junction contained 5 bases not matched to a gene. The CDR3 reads CASSILTGSTDTQYF. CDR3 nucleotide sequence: TGTGCCAGCAGTATACTGACAGGGAGCACAGATACGCAGTATTTT.

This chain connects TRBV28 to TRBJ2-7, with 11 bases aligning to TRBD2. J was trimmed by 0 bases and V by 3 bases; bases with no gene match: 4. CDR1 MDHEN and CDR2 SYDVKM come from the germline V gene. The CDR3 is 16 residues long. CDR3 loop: CASSFRLAGSSYEQYF. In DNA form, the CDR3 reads TGTGCCAGCAGTTTTCGACTAGCGGGAAGCTCCTACGAGCAGTACTTC.

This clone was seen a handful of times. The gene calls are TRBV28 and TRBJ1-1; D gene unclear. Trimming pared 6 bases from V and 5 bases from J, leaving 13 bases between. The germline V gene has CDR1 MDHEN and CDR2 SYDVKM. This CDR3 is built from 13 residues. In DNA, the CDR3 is TGTGCCAGCAGCCAAGGGAGTATAACTGAAGCTTTCTTT. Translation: CASSQGSITEAFF.

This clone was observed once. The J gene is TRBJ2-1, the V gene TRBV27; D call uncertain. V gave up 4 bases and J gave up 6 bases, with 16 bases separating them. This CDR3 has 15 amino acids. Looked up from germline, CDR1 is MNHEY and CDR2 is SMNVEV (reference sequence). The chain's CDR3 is CASSYGTRKLNEQFF. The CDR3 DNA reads TGTGCCAGCAGTTATGGAACTCGAAAACTCAATGAGCAGTTCTTC.

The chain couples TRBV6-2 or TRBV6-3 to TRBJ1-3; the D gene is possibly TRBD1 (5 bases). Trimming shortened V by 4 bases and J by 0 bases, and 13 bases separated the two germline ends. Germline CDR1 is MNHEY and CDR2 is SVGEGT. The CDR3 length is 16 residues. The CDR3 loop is CASSFGEGSSGNTIYF. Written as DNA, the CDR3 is TGTGCCAGCAGTTTCGGGGAGGGGAGCTCTGGAAACACCATATATTTT.

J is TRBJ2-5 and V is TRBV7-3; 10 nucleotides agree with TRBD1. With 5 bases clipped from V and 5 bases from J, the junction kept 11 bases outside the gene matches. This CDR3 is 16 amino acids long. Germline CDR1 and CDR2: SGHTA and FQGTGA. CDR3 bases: TGTGCCAGCAGCCCATCCCCCGGGACAGGGGTGGAGACCCAGTACTTC. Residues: CASSPSPGTGVETQYF.

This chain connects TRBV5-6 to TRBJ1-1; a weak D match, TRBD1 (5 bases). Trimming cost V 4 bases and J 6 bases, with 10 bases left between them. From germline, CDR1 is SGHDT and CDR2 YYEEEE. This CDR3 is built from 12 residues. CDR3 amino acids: CASSRGWSEAFF. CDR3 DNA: TGTGCCAGCAGCCGGGGGTGGTCTGAAGCTTTCTTT. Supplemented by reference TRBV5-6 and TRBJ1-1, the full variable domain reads DAGVTQSPTHLIKTRGQQVTLRCSPKSGHDTVSWYQQALGQGPQFIFQYYEEEERQRGNFPDRFSGHQFPNYSSELNVNALLLGDSALYLCASSRGWSEAFFGQGTRLTVV.

The CDR3 bases are TGCAGCGTTGTAAGAGGGAGCGCCTATGGCTACACCTTC. This sequence encodes CSVVRGSAYGYTF. The chain employs TRBV29-1 and TRBJ1-2; D gene unclear. V was trimmed by 4 bases and J by 4 bases, leaving 13 bases between them. The CDR3 totals 13 residues. Germline CDR1 is SQVTM and CDR2 is ANQGSEA.

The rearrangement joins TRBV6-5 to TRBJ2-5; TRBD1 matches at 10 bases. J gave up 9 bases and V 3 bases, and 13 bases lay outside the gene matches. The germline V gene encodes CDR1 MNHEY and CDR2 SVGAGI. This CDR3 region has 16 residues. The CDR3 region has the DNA TGTGCCAGCAGTTATTCCCCGGGACAGGGGCCTAAGGCCCAGTACTTC. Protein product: CASSYSPGQGPKAQYF.

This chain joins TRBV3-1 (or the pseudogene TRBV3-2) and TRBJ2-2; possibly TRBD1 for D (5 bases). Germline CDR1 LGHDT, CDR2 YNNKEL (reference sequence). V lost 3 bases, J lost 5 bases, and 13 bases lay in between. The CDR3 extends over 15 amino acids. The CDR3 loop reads CASSHNQGWTGELFF. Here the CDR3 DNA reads TGTGCCAGCAGCCATAACCAGGGTTGGACCGGGGAGCTGTTTTTT.

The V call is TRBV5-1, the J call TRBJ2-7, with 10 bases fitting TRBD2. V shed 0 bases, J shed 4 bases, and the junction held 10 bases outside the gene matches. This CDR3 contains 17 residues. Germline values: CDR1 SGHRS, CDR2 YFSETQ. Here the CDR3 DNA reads TGCGCCAGCAGCTTGGTTTCAAGCGGGAGGGCCGTTTACGAGCAGTACTTC. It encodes CASSLVSSGRAVYEQYF.

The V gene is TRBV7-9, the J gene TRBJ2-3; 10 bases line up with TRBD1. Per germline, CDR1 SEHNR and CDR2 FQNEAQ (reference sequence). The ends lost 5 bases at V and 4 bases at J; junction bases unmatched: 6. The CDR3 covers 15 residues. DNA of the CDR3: TGTGCCAGCAGCCCCCCGGACAGGGGGGCAGATACGCAGTATTTT. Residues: CASSPPDRGADTQYF.

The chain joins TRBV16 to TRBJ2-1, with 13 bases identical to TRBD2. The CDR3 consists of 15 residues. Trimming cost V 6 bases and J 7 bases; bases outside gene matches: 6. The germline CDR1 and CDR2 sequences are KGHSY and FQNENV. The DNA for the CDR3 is TGTGCCAGCAGTCTTGGGACTAGCGGGAAAAATGAGCAGTTCTTC. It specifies CASSLGTSGKNEQFF.

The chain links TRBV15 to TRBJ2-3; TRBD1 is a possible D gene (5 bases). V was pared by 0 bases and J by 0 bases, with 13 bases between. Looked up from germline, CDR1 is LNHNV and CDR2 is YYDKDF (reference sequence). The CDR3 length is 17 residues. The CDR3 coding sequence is TGTGCCACCAGCAGAGATCAGGGCGCCTCTAGCACAGATACGCAGTATTTT. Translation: CATSRDQGASSTDTQYF. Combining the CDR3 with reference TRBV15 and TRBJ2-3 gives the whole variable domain DAMVIQNPRYQVTQFGKPVTLSCSQTLNHNVMYWYQQKSSQAPKLLFHYYDKDFNNEADTPDNFQSRRPNTSFCFLDIRSPGLGDTAMYLCATSRDQGASSTDTQYFGPGTRLTVL.

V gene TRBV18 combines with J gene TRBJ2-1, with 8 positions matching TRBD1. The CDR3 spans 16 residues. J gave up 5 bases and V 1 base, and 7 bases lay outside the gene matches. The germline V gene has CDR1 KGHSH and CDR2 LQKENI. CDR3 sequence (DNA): TGTGCCAGCTCACCACGCCCCGGGACAGGTAACAATGAGCAGTTCTTC. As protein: CASSPRPGTGNNEQFF. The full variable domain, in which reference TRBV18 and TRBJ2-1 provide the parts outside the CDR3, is NAGVMQNPRHLVRRRGQEARLRCSPMKGHSHVYWYRQLPEEGLKFMVYLQKENIIDESGMPKERFSAEFPKEGPSILRIQQVVRGDSAAYFCASSPRPGTGNNEQFFGPGTRLTVL.